The rows below give T cell receptor beta chains drawn from one sample of a study of T cell repertoires in ileal Crohn's disease. Libraries were prepared by immunoSEQ multiplex PCR; TCRdb keeps only in-frame clonotypes and omits some of them. The data show 3,400 or so clones, roughly 80% seen once. Sequencing used ileal tissue. Source of these receptors: an adult with Crohn's disease. Each CDR3 is given with its conserved first and last residue. A D gene is named only where the DNA matches it firmly. Clone size, where shown, is once, few, many, or a class for clones that have expanded.

CDR3 protein | CDR3 DNA | J gene | clone size | V gene | D gene
CASSPRRDRGQPQHF | TGTGCCAGTAGTCCACGCCGGGACAGGGGGCAGCCCCAGCATTTT | TRBJ1-5 | NA | TRBV19 | TRBD1
CASSESWGPYEQYF | TGCGCCAGCAGTGAGTCGTGGGGGCCCTACGAGCAGTACTTC | TRBJ2-7 | NA | TRBV10-2 | NA
CASSNEKGGNYGYTF | TGTGCCAGCAGTAATGAAAAAGGGGGAAACTATGGCTACACCTTC | TRBJ1-2 | NA | TRBV6-1 | NA
CASSPGQGSNEKLFF | TGTGCCAGCAGCCCAGGACAGGGGTCTAATGAAAAACTGTTTTTT | TRBJ1-4 | NA | TRBV11-3 | TRBD1
CASSIAGLAIEQFF | TGTGCCAGTAGTATAGCGGGGTTGGCCATTGAGCAGTTCTTC | TRBJ2-1 | NA | TRBV19 | NA
CASSLAGGLAETQYF | TGCGCCAGCAGCTTAGCGGGGGGACTTGCAGAGACCCAGTACTTC | TRBJ2-5 | NA | TRBV5-1 | TRBD2
CASSVGTSGGGDTQYF | TGTGCCAGCAGCGTCGGGACTAGCGGGGGGGGAGATACGCAGTATTTT | TRBJ2-3 | NA | TRBV9 | TRBD2
CASSTYRLAEGNEQFF | TGCGCCAGCAGCACTTACCGACTAGCGGAGGGTAATGAGCAGTTCTTC | TRBJ2-1 | NA | TRBV5-1 | TRBD2
CASRGQDLAKNIQYF | TGTGCCAGCAGGGGACAGGACCTAGCCAAAAACATTCAGTACTTC | TRBJ2-4 | NA | TRBV2 | TRBD1
CASSGPRNQPQHF | TGTGCCAGCAGTGGCCCTCGGAATCAGCCCCAGCATTTT | TRBJ1-5 | NA | TRBV25-1 | NA
CASSLAGATDTQYF | TGTGCCAGCAGCTTAGCGGGGGCCACAGATACGCAGTATTTT | TRBJ2-3 | NA | TRBV7-9 | NA
CASSRSGLGYTF | TGTGCCAGCAGCCGCTCAGGGCTGGGCTACACCTTC | TRBJ1-2 | few | TRBV13 | NA
CASSFSPSWTGEVTEAFF | TGTGCCAGCAGTTTTTCGCCGTCCTGGACAGGGGAAGTGACTGAAGCTTTCTTT | TRBJ1-1 | few | TRBV27 | TRBD1
CASTAGLARTDTQYF | TGCGCCAGCACGGCGGGACTAGCTCGCACAGATACGCAGTATTTT | TRBJ2-3 | NA | TRBV10-2 | TRBD2
CATSGRSYNEQFF | TGTGCCACCAGCGGGAGATCCTACAATGAGCAGTTCTTC | TRBJ2-1 | once | TRBV19 | TRBD2
CASSFPGNTEAFF | TGTGCCAGCAGCTTCCCAGGGAACACTGAAGCTTTCTTT | TRBJ1-1 | NA | TRBV11-2 | NA
CASSGRGHGHYGYTF | TGTGCCAGCAGTGGCAGGGGGCATGGGCACTATGGCTACACCTTC | TRBJ1-2 | NA | TRBV27 | TRBD1
CASSLGGFGQETQYF | TGTGCCAGCAGTTTGGGGGGATTCGGACAAGAGACCCAGTACTTC | TRBJ2-5 | NA | TRBV6-5 | NA
CASSPTSGLTDTQYF | TGTGCCAGCTCACCAACTAGCGGGCTGACAGATACGCAGTATTTT | TRBJ2-3 | NA | TRBV18 | TRBD2
CASSTDRVIYEKLFF | TGTGCCAGCAGTACTGACAGGGTCATATATGAAAAACTGTTTTTT | TRBJ1-4 | once | TRBV6-6 | TRBD1